A single T cell receptor beta chain is shown here with its context. Its antigen is not known. The data belong to a study of cytomegalovirus exposure and HLA in healthy donors. The donors were members of the validation cohort comprising approximately 120 subjects, separate from the approximately 630-subject first cohort. Here immunoSEQ multiplex PCR was the method, and the copy in TCRdb shows in-frame clones only, minus some. The sample has some 170,000 clones; around nine tenths are singletons. Germline CDR1 reads LGHNA; CDR2 reads YNFKEQ. J was trimmed by 6 bases and V by 2 bases; bases with no gene match: 0. The CDR3 contains 13 residues. Overall study results and limits: Despite most TCR sequences being rare, some public TCRs occurred in many donors. Confirmation in vitro established that three CMV-associated chains were specific for CMV antigens.

The chain employs TRBV4-2 and TRBJ1-5, with 8 nucleotides matching TRBD1. The TCR originated in a man between 18 and 35 years old in good health and CMV-seropositive. Sequencing used PBMCs. The CDR3 DNA sequence: TGTGCCAGCAGCCAAACAGGGGGTCAGCCCCAGCATTTT. It specifies CASSQTGGQPQHF.